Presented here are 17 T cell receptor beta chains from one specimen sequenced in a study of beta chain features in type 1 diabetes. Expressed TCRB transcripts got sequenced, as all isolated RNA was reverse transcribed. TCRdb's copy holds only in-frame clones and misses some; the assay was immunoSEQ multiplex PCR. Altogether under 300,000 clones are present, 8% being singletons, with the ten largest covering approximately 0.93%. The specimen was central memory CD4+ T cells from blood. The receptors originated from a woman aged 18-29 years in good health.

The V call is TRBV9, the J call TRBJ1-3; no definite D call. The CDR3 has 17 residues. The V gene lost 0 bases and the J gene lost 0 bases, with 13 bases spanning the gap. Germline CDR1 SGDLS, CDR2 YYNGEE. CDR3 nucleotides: TGTGCCAGCAGCGTAGCATCCAGTCGGAGCTCTGGAAACACCATATATTTT. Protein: CASSVASSRSSGNTIYF. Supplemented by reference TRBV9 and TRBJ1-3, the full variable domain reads DSGVTQTPKHLITATGQRVTLRCSPRSGDLSVYWYQQSLDQGLQFLIQYYNGEERAKGNILERFSAQQFPDLHSELNLSSLELGDSALYFCASSVASSRSSGNTIYFGEGSWLTVV.

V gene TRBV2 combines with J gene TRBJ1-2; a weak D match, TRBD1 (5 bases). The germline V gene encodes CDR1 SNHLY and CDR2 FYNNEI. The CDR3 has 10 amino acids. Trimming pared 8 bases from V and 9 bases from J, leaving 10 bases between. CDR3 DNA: TGTGCCAGCGGGGGACGTAGCTACACCTTC. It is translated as CASGGRSYTF.

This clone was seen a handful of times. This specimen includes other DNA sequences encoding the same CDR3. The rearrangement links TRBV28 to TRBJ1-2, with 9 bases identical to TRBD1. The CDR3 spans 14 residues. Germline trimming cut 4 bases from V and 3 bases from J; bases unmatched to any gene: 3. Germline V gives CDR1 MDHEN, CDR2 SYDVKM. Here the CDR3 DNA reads TGTGCCAGCAGTTCGGGACAGGGAGACTATGGCTACACCTTC. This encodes CASSSGQGDYGYTF.

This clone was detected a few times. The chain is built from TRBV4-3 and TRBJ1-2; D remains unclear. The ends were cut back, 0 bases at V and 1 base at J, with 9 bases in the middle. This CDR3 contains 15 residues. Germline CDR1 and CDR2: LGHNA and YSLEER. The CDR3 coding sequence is TGCGCCAGCAGCCAAGAATTCGGGGATAACTATGGCTACACCTTC. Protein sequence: CASSQEFGDNYGYTF.

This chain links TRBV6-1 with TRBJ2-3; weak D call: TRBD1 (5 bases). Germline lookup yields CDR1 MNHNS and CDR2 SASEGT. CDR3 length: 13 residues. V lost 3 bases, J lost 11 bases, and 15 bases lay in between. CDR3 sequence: CASSDPLDNKQYF. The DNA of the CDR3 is TGTGCCAGCAGTGACCCGCTGGACAATAAGCAGTATTTT.

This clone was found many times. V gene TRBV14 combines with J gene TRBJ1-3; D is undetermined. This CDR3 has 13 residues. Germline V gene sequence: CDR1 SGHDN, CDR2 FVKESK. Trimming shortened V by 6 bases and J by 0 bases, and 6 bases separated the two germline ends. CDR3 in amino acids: CASRSGSGNTIYF. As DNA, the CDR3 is TGTGCCAGCAGGAGCGGCTCTGGAAACACCATATATTTT.

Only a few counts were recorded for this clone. The DNA for the CDR3 is TGCAGCGTTGGTGCACGAGAGCTCCCTGAGACCCAGTACTTC. Translated: CSVGARELPETQYF. The chain employs TRBV29-1 and TRBJ2-5; unclear D gene. V lost 4 bases, J lost 5 bases, and 17 bases lay in between. The germline CDR1 and CDR2 sequences are SQVTM and ANQGSEA. The CDR3 contains 14 residues.

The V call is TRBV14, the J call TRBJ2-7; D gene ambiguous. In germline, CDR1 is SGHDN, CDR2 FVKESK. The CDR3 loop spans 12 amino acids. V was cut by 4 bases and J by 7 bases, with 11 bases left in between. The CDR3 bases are TGTGCCAGCAGCCTGACTGCTCGGGAGCAGTACTTC. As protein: CASSLTAREQYF.

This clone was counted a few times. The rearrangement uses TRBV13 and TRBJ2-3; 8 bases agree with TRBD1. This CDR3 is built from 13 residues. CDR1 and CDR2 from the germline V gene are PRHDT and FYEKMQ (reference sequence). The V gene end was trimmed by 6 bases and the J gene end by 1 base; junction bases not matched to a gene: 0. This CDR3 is CASRQGGTDTQYF. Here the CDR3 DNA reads TGTGCCAGCAGACAGGGGGGCACAGATACGCAGTATTTT.

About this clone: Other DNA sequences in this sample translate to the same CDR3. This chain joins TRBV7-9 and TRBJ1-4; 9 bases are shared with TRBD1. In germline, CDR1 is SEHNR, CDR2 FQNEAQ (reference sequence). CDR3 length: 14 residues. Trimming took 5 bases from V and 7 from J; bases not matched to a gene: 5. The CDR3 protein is CASSLQGAGEKLFF. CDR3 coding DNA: TGTGCCAGCAGCCTACAGGGGGCAGGTGAAAAACTGTTTTTT.

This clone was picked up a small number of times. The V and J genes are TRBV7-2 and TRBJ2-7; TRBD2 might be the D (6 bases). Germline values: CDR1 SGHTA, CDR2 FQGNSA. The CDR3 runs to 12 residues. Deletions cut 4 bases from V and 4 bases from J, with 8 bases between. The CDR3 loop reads CASSSGLYEQYF. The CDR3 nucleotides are TGTGCCAGCAGCTCCGGACTATACGAGCAGTACTTC. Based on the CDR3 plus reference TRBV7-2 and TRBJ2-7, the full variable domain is GAGVSQSPSNKVTEKGKDVELRCDPISGHTALYWYRQSLGQGLEFLIYFQGNSAPDKSGLPSDRFSAERTGGSVSTLTIQRTQQEDSAVYLCASSSGLYEQYFGPGTRLTVT.

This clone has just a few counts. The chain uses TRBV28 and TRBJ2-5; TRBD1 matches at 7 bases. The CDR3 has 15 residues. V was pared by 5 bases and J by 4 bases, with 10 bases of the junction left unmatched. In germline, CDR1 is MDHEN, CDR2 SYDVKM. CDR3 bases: TGTGCCAGCAGTAAAAACAGGGGATGGACAGAGACCCAGTACTTC. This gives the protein CASSKNRGWTETQYF.

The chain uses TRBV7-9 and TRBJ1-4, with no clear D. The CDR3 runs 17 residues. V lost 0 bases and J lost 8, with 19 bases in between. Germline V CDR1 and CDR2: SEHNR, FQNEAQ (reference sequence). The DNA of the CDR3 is TGTGCCAGCAGCTTAGCTAGAGTGGTCAGGAGTGAGGAAAAACTGTTTTTT. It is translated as CASSLARVVRSEEKLFF.

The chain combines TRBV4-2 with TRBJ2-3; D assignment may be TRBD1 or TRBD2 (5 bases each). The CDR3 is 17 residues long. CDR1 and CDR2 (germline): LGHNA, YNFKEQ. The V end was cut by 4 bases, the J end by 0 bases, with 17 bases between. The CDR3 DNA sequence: TGTGCCAGCAGCCGGGGAGCCGGGACCGCAAGCACAGATACGCAGTATTTT. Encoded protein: CASSRGAGTASTDTQYF.

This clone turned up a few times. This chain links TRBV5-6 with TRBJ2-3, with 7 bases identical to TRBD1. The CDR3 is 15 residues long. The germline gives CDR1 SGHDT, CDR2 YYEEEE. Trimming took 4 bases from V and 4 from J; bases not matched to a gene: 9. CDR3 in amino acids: CASSRKDRVADTQYF. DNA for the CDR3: TGTGCCAGCAGCCGGAAAGACAGGGTCGCAGATACGCAGTATTTT.

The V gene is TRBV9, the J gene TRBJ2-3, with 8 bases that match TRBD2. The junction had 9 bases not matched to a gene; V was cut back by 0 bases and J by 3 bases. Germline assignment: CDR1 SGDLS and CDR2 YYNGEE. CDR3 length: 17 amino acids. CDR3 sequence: CASSVAGMGGRTDTQYF. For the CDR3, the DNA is TGTGCCAGCAGCGTAGCGGGAATGGGCGGGAGGACAGATACGCAGTATTTT.

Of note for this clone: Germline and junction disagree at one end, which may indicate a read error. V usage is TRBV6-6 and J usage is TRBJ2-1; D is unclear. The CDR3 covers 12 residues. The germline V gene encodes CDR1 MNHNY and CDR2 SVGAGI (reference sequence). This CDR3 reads CASSYTARPLVF. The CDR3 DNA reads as TGTGCCAGCAGTTACACCGCTAGGCCCCTAGTCTTC.